This T cell receptor (beta chain) originates from a study of OX40 agonist ivuxolimab in advanced cancers. Trimming cost V 2 bases and J 8 bases, with 19 bases left between them. The germline CDR1 and CDR2 sequences are SGHRS and YFSETQ. The CDR3 length is 15 residues. The data were produced by immunoSEQ multiplex PCR, yet TCRdb's version contains in-frame clones alone and is incomplete. Found here are around 60,000 clones, around 75% of them singletons; the top ten hold approximately 1.2%. V usage is TRBV5-1 and J usage is TRBJ1-2; perhaps TRBD1 as D (6 bases). This material consisted of CD4+ or CD8+ T cells sorted from blood, taken in a trial of the OX40 agonist ivuxolimab. This receptor was obtained from an adult with an advanced solid tumor such as melanoma, head and neck, liver or kidney cancer. This CDR3 reads CASSFIGTRSQGYTF. The CDR3 DNA reads as TGCGCCAGCAGCTTTATAGGGACACGGTCACAGGGCTACACCTTC.